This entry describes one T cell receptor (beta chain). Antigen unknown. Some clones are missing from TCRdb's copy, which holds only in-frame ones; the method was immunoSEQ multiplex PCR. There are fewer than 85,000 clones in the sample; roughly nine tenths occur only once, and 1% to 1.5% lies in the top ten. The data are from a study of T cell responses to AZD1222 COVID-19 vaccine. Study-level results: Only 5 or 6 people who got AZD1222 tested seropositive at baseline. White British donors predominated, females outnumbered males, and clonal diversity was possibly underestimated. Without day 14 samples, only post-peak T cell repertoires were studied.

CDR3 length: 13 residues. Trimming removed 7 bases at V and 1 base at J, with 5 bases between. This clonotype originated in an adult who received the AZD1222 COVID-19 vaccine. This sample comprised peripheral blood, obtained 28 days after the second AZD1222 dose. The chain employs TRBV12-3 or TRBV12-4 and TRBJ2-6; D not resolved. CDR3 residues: CASKPSGANVLTF. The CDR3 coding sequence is TGTGCCAGCAAACCGTCTGGGGCCAACGTCCTGACTTTC.